This TCR beta chain originates from a study of identical twins. Study-level results: In beta out-of-frame sequences, the excess sharing between twins was weaker.

The V end was cut by 5 bases, the J end by 7 bases, with 18 bases between. This CDR3 spans 14 amino acids. CDR1 is SGHDT and CDR2 is YYEEEE in the germline V gene. A single record per CDR3 protein comes from TCRdb applying MiXCR to the 5' RACE reads. The sample includes 520,000 or so distinct CDR3 sequences, 20% to 25% of them seen just once. A note on this clonotype: Its antigen is currently unknown.

Another study also made use of these data, one on T cells expressing NK-cell markers. This second report adds: Dominance of the CD3+CD56-NKG2C+ fraction by these clonotypes also held in several donors.

The TCR sequence derives from a woman aged 18-35 years in good health. The genes are TRBV5-6 and TRBJ1-1, with D possibly matching TRBD1 (6 bases). Sequencing input: CD4+ T cells sorted from blood. As DNA, the CDR3 is TGTGCCAGCAGGGCCGGGACAACGGGATTTGAAGCTTTCTTT. It is translated as CASRAGTTGFEAFF.